This TCR beta chain was recorded in a study of T cells after posttransplantation cyclophosphamide. The CDR3 has 16 residues. V lost 1 base, J lost 7 bases, and 9 bases stayed unmatched. The V gene's germline CDR1 is SGHVS and CDR2 FQNEAQ. As to this clone: Its antigen is not known.

General study results and limits: TRB overlap between skin or GI tissue T cells and blood was limited. Donor-recipient repertoire similarity was low at 1-2 months, rising over year one.

A marrow graft followed busulfan-fludarabine conditioning, with cyclophosphamide on days +3 and +4. The protocol was immunoSEQ multiplex PCR, while the TCRdb copy is restricted to in-frame clones and leaves out a portion. The repertoire includes approximately 12,000 clones, under 2.5% of them detected once, and around 15% sits in the top ten. Sequencing used PBMCs, obtained after allogeneic stem cell transplant with posttransplant cyclophosphamide. This clonotype originated in a male patient between 25 and 39 years old who received an allogeneic stem cell transplant from a related donor, was CMV-positive, and had no GVHD. Part of the T cells may come from the graft donor. This chain links TRBV7-8 with TRBJ1-5; 8 bases are shared with TRBD1. The CDR3 coding sequence is TGTGCCAGCAGCTTAGGGAGGACAGGGCTGGTCCAGCCCCAGCATTTT. Amino acids: CASSLGRTGLVQPQHF.